This T cell receptor beta chain was sequenced during a study of PD-1 blockade in classical Hodgkin lymphoma. Note on this clone: Its specificity is unknown.

Study results and limitations: Reports indicated that newly diagnosed patients had lower baseline TCR diversity than healthy donors did.

V lost 3 bases and J 5 bases, leaving 8 bases between the germline ends. The germline V gene has CDR1 ENHRY and CDR2 SYGVKD. The CDR3 loop spans 13 amino acids. Each of the patients experienced relapse following autologous stem cell transplantation, and their brentuximab vedotin exposure differed. Patients had relapsed/refractory classical Hodgkin lymphoma with complete response, partial response or progressive disease as best response. Profiling relied on immunoSEQ multiplex PCR, and the TCRdb table lists in-frame clones only, not all of them. Of about 97,000 clones in the sample, approximately 88% are singletons; the top ten hold 12%.

The chain links TRBV10-3 to TRBJ1-5, with TRBD1 as a possible D gene (6 bases). Specimen: peripheral blood mononuclear cells (PBMCs), collected at baseline. The clonotype originates from a human donor with classical Hodgkin lymphoma. CDR3 bases: TGTGCCATCAGTGAAAACAGGGATCAGCCCCAGCATTTT. It codes for CAISENRDQPQHF.